This T cell receptor (beta chain) was captured in a study of shared clonotypes between healthy human individuals. Overall study findings and caveats: Among non-shared clonotypes, generation probabilities were lower than among those shared by all four donors. Only blood was sampled; tissue repertoires likely differ.

A remark on this clone: Its target is not known.

Donation came from healthy HIV-negative adults that had no recent acute infections or vaccinations. Into CD45RA+ naive and CD45RA-negative memory subsets, the CD4+ cells were split. Clones were read by immunoSEQ multiplex PCR, and TCRdb kept only the in-frame ones, dropping some. The sample includes a few million clones, under 97% seen only once; the top ten take roughly 0.13%. V trimming: 5 bases; J trimming: 4 bases; junction bases outside the gene matches: 6. Germline loops: CDR1 MDHEN, CDR2 SYDVKM. This CDR3 has 15 residues. The chain combines TRBV28 with TRBJ2-4; TRBD2 aligns across 9 bases. Sequenced material: naive CD4+ T cells sorted from blood. Stated subset: CD45RA+ positively selected. This TCR derives from a young man in good health. This CDR3 reads CASSLRGGAKNIQYF. The CDR3 nucleotides are TGTGCCAGCAGTCTGCGGGGGGGCGCAAAAAACATTCAGTACTTC.